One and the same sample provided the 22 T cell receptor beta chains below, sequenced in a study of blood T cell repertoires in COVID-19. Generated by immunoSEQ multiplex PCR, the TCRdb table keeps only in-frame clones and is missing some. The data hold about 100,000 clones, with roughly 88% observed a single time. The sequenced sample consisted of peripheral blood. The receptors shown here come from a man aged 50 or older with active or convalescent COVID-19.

The CDR3: CASRLLAGGADTQYF. In nucleotides, the CDR3 is TGTGCCAGCAGGCTACTAGCGGGAGGTGCAGATACGCAGTATTTT. The rearrangement joins TRBV6-8 to TRBJ2-3, with TRBD2 identical over 12 bases. The CDR3 consists of 15 residues. Germline values: CDR1 MNHGY, CDR2 SAAAGT. Trimming at V came to 6 bases and at J to 4 bases, leaving 5 bases not matched to a gene.

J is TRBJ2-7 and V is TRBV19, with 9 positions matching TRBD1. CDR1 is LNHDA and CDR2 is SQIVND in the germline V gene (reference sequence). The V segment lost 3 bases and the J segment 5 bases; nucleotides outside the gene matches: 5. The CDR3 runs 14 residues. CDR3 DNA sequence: TGTGCCAGTAGTATGGACAGGGGATCTGACGAGCAGTACTTC. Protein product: CASSMDRGSDEQYF.

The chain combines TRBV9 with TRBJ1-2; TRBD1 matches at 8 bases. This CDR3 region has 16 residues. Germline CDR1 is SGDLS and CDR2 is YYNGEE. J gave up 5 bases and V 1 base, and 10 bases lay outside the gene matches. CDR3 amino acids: CASSVPDRAFRYGYTF. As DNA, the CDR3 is TGTGCCAGCAGCGTACCGGACAGGGCTTTTCGGTATGGCTACACCTTC.

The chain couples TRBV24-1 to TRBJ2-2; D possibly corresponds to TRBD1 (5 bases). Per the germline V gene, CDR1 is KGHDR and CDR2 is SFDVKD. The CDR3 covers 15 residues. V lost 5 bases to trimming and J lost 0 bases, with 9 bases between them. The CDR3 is CATSVQGSNTGELFF. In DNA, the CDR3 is TGTGCCACCAGTGTTCAGGGATCGAACACCGGGGAGCTGTTTTTT.

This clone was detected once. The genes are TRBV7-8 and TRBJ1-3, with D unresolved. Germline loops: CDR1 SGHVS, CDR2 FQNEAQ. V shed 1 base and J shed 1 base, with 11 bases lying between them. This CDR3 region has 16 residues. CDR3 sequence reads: CASSLVDPGSGNTIYF. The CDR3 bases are TGTGCCAGCAGCTTAGTGGACCCGGGATCTGGAAACACCATATATTTT.

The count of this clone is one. In DNA form, the CDR3 reads TGCGCCAGCAGCTTGGGACAGATTTACAATGAGCAGTTCTTC. Amino acid sequence: CASSLGQIYNEQFF. The V call is TRBV5-1, the J call TRBJ2-1; D is perhaps TRBD1 (5 bases). V was shortened by 0 bases and J by 4 bases, with 8 bases between the two germline ends. Germline V gives CDR1 SGHRS, CDR2 YFSETQ. The CDR3 is 14 residues long.

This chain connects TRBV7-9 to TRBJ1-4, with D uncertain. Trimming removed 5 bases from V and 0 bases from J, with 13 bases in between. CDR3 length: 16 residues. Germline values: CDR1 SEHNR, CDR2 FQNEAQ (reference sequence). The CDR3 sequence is CASSDYSGATNEKLFF. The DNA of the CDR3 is TGTGCCAGCAGCGACTACTCAGGTGCAACTAATGAAAAACTGTTTTTT.

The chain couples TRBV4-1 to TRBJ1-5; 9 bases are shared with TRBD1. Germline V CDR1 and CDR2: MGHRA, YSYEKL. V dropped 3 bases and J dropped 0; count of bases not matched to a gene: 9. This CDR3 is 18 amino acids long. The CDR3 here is CASSQSPDRGYSNQPQHF. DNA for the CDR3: TGCGCCAGCAGCCAGTCCCCGGACAGGGGTTATAGCAATCAGCCCCAGCATTTT.

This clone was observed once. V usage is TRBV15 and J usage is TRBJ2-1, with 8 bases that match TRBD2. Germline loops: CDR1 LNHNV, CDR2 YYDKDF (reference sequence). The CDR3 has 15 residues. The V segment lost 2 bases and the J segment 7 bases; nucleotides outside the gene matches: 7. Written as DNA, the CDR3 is TGTGCCACCAGCAGAAGACTAGCGCGGGGGAATGAGCAGTTCTTC. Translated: CATSRRLARGNEQFF.

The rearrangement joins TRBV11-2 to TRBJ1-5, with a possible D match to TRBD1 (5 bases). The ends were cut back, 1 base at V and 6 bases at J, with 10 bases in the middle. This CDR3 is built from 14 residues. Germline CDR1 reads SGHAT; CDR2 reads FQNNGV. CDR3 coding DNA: TGTGCCAGCAGCTTAGGCGGCAGGGCTCAGCCCCAGCATTTT. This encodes CASSLGGRAQPQHF.

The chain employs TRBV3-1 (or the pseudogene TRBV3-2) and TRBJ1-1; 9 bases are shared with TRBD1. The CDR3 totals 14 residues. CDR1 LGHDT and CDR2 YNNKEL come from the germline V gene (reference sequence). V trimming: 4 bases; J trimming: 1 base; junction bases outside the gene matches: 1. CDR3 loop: CASSPQGANTEAFF. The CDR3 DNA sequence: TGTGCCAGCAGCCCACAGGGGGCGAACACTGAAGCTTTCTTT.

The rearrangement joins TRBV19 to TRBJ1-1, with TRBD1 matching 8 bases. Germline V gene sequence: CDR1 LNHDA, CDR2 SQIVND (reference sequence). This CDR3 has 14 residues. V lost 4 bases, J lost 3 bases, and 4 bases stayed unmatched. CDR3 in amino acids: CASSTRTGYTEAFF. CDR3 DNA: TGTGCCAGTAGTACCCGGACAGGGTACACTGAAGCTTTCTTT.

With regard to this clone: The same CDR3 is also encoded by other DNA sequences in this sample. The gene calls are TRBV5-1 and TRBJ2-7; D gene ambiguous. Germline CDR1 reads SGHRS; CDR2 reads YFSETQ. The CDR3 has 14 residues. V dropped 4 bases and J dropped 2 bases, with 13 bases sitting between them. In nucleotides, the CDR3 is TGCGCCAGCAGCCTCGTCGGGTCTACCTACGAGCAGTACTTC. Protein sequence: CASSLVGSTYEQYF.

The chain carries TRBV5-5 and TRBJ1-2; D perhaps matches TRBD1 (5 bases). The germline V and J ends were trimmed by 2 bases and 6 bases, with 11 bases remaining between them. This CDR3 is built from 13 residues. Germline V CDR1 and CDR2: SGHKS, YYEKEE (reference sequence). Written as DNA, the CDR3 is TGTGCCAGCAGCTTTCGAACAGGAAATGGCTACACCTTC. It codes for CASSFRTGNGYTF.

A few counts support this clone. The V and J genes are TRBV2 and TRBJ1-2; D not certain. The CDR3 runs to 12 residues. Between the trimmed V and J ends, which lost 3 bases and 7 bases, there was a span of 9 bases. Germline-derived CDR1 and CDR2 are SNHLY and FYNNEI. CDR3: CASSEQGSGYTF. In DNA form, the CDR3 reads TGTGCCAGCAGTGAGCAAGGGAGTGGCTACACCTTC. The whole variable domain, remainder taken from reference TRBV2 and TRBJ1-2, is EPEVTQTPSHQVTQMGQEVILRCVPISNHLYFYWYRQILGQKVEFLVSFYNNEISEKSEIFDDQFSVERPDGSNFTLKIRSTKLEDSAMYFCASSEQGSGYTFGSGTRLTVV.

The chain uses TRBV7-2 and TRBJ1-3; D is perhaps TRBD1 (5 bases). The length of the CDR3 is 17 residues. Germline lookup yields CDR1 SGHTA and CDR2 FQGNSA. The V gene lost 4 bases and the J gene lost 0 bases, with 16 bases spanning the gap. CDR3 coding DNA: TGTGCCAGCAGCTATTACCGGACACGTCGCTCTGGAAACACCATATATTTT. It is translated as CASSYYRTRRSGNTIYF.

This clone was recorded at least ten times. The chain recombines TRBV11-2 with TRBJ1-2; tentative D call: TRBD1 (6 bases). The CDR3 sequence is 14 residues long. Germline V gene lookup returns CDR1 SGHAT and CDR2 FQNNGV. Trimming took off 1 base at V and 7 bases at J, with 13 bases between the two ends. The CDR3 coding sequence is TGTGCCAGCAGCTTAGGTGAAACAGGGTCTGGCTACACCTTC. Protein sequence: CASSLGETGSGYTF.

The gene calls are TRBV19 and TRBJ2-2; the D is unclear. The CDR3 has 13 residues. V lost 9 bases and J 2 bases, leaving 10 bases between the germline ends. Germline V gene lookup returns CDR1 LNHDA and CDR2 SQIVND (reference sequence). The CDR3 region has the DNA TGTGCCAGCTCGACACAAAACACCGGGGAGCTGTTTTTT. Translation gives CASSTQNTGELFF.

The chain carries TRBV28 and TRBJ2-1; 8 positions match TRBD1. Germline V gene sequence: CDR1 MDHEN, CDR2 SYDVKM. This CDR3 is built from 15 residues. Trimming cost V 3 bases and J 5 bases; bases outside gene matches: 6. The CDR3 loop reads CASSFPGQVNNEQFF. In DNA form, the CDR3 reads TGTGCCAGCAGTTTCCCGGGACAGGTAAACAATGAGCAGTTCTTC.

In DNA, the CDR3 is TGTGCCAGCAGCTTAGTCTCTAGCGGGAGGGCCGGGGTGACAGATACGCAGTATTTT. Its protein is CASSLVSSGRAGVTDTQYF. This chain joins TRBV13 and TRBJ2-3; 12 positions match TRBD2. CDR1 is PRHDT, CDR2 FYEKMQ, per germline (reference sequence). V lost 1 base, J lost 3 bases, and 11 bases stayed unmatched. The length of the CDR3 is 19 residues.

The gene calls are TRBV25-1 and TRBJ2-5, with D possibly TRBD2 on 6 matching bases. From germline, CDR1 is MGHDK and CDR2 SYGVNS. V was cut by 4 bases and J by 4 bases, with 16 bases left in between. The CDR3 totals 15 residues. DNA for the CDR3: TGTGCCAGCAGTGCCCCGGGGCGCGGGATAGAGACCCAGTACTTC. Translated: CASSAPGRGIETQYF.

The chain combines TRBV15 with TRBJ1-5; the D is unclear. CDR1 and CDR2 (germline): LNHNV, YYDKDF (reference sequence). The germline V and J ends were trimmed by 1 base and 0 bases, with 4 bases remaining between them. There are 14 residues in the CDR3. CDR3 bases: TGTGCCACCAGCAGAGCCTTTAGCAATCAGCCCCAGCATTTT. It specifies CATSRAFSNQPQHF.